A single sample gave rise to the 26 T cell receptor beta chains below, sequenced in a study of T cells in Graves' hyperthyroidism and ophthalmopathy. The source material, RNA transcripts, was used to amplify TCR beta CDR3 regions. RT-PCR in the first round (using the HTBI primer set) targeted the TCR CDR3. Via MiXCR, TCRdb re-called the multiplex PCR reads, giving one row per CDR3 protein. Of a few hundred thousand distinct CDR3 sequences listed, around 13% are singletons. The sample was blood. Receptors originate from a woman younger than 30 with Graves' hyperthyroidism.

In its sample, this clonotype was seen many times. The rearrangement links TRBV20-1 to TRBJ2-7, with 10 bases aligning to TRBD2. The CDR3 is made up of 15 amino acids. Unmatched junction bases numbered 11, after V lost 4 bases and J lost 5 bases. Per the germline V gene, CDR1 is DFQATT and CDR2 is SNEGSKA (reference sequence). The CDR3 reads CSATHSGRSHDEQYF. The CDR3 nucleotides read TGCAGTGCTACACATAGCGGGAGGAGCCACGACGAGCAGTACTTC.

The chain couples TRBV19 to TRBJ1-2, with 7 positions matching TRBD1. The V and J ends lost 7 bases and 4 bases, in that order; junction bases with no gene match: 6. In germline, CDR1 is LNHDA, CDR2 SQIVND (reference sequence). The CDR3 is made up of 13 amino acids. CDR3 residues: CASTPTGTYGYTF. In DNA form, the CDR3 reads TGTGCCAGTACCCCGACAGGGACCTATGGCTACACCTTC.

This clonotype was seen at least ten times. The chain employs TRBV12-3 or TRBV12-4 and TRBJ1-2, with D tentatively TRBD1 (5 bases). The CDR3 is made up of 14 amino acids. Trimming removed 5 bases at V and 4 bases at J, with 14 bases between. In nucleotides, the CDR3 is TGTGCCAGCAGTCTCACGACAGAAATCTATGGCTACACCTTC. Residues: CASSLTTEIYGYTF.

The chain is built from TRBV18 and TRBJ1-6; possible D gene TRBD1, 5 bases. Trimming pared 5 bases from V and 11 bases from J, leaving 16 bases between. The CDR3 contains 14 residues. The germline gives CDR1 KGHSH, CDR2 LQKENI. The CDR3 here is CASSGGDSNPPLHF. CDR3 DNA: TGTGCCAGCTCAGGCGGAGACAGCAATCCACCCCTCCACTTT.

This clonotype was seen ten or more times. The CDR3 nucleotides are TGTGCCAGCCACTCCGGGGTACACAATGAGCAGTTCTTC. Translation gives CASHSGVHNEQFF. V and J are TRBV28 and TRBJ2-1; TRBD2 might be the D (5 bases). Germline CDR1 is MDHEN and CDR2 is SYDVKM. Trimming removed 8 bases at V and 5 bases at J, with 13 bases between. The CDR3 runs 13 residues.

This clonotype was recorded at least ten times. The chain couples TRBV27 to TRBJ1-1; the D gene is possibly TRBD1 (6 bases). This CDR3 spans 13 amino acids. V was shortened by 2 bases and J by 6 bases, with 10 bases between the two germline ends. From germline, CDR1 is MNHEY and CDR2 SMNVEV (reference sequence). CDR3 DNA: TGTGCCAGCAGTTTAGTAAGGGGGTCTGAAGCTTTCTTT. Protein: CASSLVRGSEAFF.

In its sample, this clonotype was seen many times. The rearrangement uses TRBV6-1 and TRBJ1-2; possible D gene TRBD1, 6 bases. CDR3 length: 13 residues. V dropped 8 bases and J dropped 0 bases, with 10 bases sitting between them. Germline V lookup: CDR1 MNHNS, CDR2 SASEGT. CDR3 coding DNA: TGTGCCAGCGAATGGACAGCTAACTATGGCTACACCTTC. Residues: CASEWTANYGYTF.

This clonotype has more than one count but fewer than ten. The chain couples TRBV2 to TRBJ1-4; D not resolved. The V end was cut by 1 base, the J end by 8 bases, with 14 bases between. The CDR3 is made up of 15 amino acids. CDR1 and CDR2 from the germline V gene are SNHLY and FYNNEI. The CDR3 DNA sequence: TGTGCCAGCAGTGAAGGTGGAGCGCTTGGCGAAAAACTGTTTTTT. Residues: CASSEGGALGEKLFF. The full variable domain, with the rest looked up from reference TRBV2 and TRBJ1-4, is EPEVTQTPSHQVTQMGQEVILRCVPISNHLYFYWYRQILGQKVEFLVSFYNNEISEKSEIFDDQFSVERPDGSNFTLKIRSTKLEDSAMYFCASSEGGALGEKLFFGSGTQLSVL.

The V call is TRBV2, the J call TRBJ1-3; D perhaps matches TRBD1 (5 bases). V gave up 10 bases and J gave up 0 bases, with 16 bases separating them. Germline values: CDR1 SNHLY, CDR2 FYNNEI. CDR3 length: 15 amino acids. CDR3 in amino acids: CATQGAGSSGNTIYF. DNA for the CDR3: TGTGCCACTCAAGGGGCAGGGAGCTCTGGAAACACCATATATTTT.

This clonotype was recorded a few times. The chain recombines TRBV9 with TRBJ2-3; 8 nucleotides line up with TRBD1. J was trimmed by 4 bases and V by 0 bases; bases with no gene match: 7. Germline lookup yields CDR1 SGDLS and CDR2 YYNGEE. The CDR3 sequence is 16 residues long. The CDR3 bases are TGTGCCAGCAGCGTAGTCGGAGAGGACAGGGCAGATACGCAGTATTTT. Its translation: CASSVVGEDRADTQYF.

This clonotype was observed a handful of times. This sequence joins TRBV28 and TRBJ2-5, with TRBD2 matching over 8 bases. CDR3 length: 15 residues. Trimming removed 10 bases from V and 13 bases from J; junction bases left unmatched: 23. The germline V gene has CDR1 MDHEN and CDR2 SYDVKM. CDR3 sequence reads: CATKAPGGTKPGGYF. The DNA for the CDR3 is TGTGCCACCAAAGCCCCGGGAGGGACAAAACCGGGTGGGTACTTC.

This clonotype was picked up many times. The rearrangement uses TRBV27 and TRBJ2-1; D is possibly TRBD1 or TRBD2 (5 bases each). V lost 4 bases and J 10 bases, leaving 14 bases between the germline ends. The CDR3 contains 13 residues. Per the germline V gene, CDR1 is MNHEY and CDR2 is SMNVEV (reference sequence). In DNA, the CDR3 is TGTGCCAGCAGTTACAGCCTAGGGGACGAGCAGTTCTTC. Protein: CASSYSLGDEQFF.

The rearrangement uses TRBV29-1 and TRBJ2-2; possibly TRBD2 for D (5 bases). Germline CDR1 reads SQVTM; CDR2 reads ANQGSEA. This CDR3 is built from 12 residues. V was clipped by 5 bases and J by 3 bases, with 7 bases between them. CDR3 loop: CSVTRDTGELFF. Here the CDR3 DNA reads TGCAGCGTTACGAGGGACACCGGGGAGCTGTTTTTT.

The chain links TRBV19 to TRBJ2-2; 11 nucleotides line up with TRBD1. The junction had 3 bases not matched to a gene; V was cut back by 2 bases and J by 4 bases. Germline CDR1 is LNHDA and CDR2 is SQIVND (reference sequence). The CDR3 totals 16 residues. The CDR3 region is CASSILGTGGTGELFF. Written as DNA, the CDR3 is TGTGCCAGTAGTATACTTGGGACAGGGGGCACCGGGGAGCTGTTTTTT.

This clonotype was seen at least ten times. V and J are TRBV10-1 and TRBJ1-2; D is uncertain. This CDR3 contains 13 residues. The germline CDR1 and CDR2 sequences are WNHNN and SYGVQD (reference sequence). The V gene lost 3 bases and the J gene lost 0 bases, with 5 bases spanning the gap. The CDR3 DNA sequence: TGCGCCAGCAGTGATGAAGCTAACTATGGCTACACCTTC. Translation: CASSDEANYGYTF.

This clonotype was observed a few times. V and J are TRBV20-1 and TRBJ1-5, with D possibly matching TRBD1 (5 bases). The CDR3 has 15 amino acids. V was shortened by 1 base and J by 6 bases, with 16 bases between the two germline ends. Per germline, CDR1 DFQATT and CDR2 SNEGSKA (reference sequence). CDR3 residues: CSARVPGGVGQPQHF. DNA of the CDR3: TGCAGTGCTAGAGTCCCGGGGGGGGTGGGTCAGCCCCAGCATTTT.

There are many counts of this clonotype. This sequence joins TRBV3-1 and TRBJ1-1; D call uncertain. Between the trimmed V and J ends, which lost 6 bases and 2 bases, there was a span of 10 bases. Per the germline V gene, CDR1 is LGHDT and CDR2 is YNNKEL (reference sequence). This CDR3 is built from 13 residues. This CDR3 reads CASSKRENTEAFF. DNA for the CDR3: TGTGCCAGCAGTAAACGGGAAAACACTGAAGCTTTCTTT. The variable domain in full, completed from reference TRBV3-1 and TRBJ1-1, reads DTAVSQTPKYLVTQMGNDKSIKCEQNLGHDTMYWYKQDSKKFLKIMFSYNNKELIINETVPNRFSPKSPDKAHLNLHINSLELGDSAVYFCASSKRENTEAFFGQGTRLTVV.

The rearrangement joins TRBV20-1 to TRBJ2-7, with 11 bases aligning to TRBD1. V was pared by 0 bases and J by 5 bases, with 9 bases of the junction left unmatched. This CDR3 is 16 amino acids long. CDR1 and CDR2 from the germline V gene are DFQATT and SNEGSKA (reference sequence). The CDR3 spells CSAREGLGTGGDEQYF. The CDR3 DNA reads TGCAGTGCTAGAGAGGGGTTGGGGACAGGGGGAGACGAGCAGTACTTC.

The rearrangement joins TRBV6-1 to TRBJ1-5; D ambiguous. Trimming removed 5 bases at V and 2 bases at J, with 10 bases between. Germline V lookup: CDR1 MNHNS, CDR2 SASEGT. The CDR3 is 14 amino acids. The CDR3 DNA follows: TGTGCCAGCAGTTACGTGGCGGGCAATCAGCCCCAGCATTTT. This translates into CASSYVAGNQPQHF.

Remarks on this clonotype: An end of the junction does not agree with germline; a read error may underlie this. The chain has TRBV4-1 and TRBJ1-1; tentatively, D is TRBD1 (6 bases). Germline CDR1 and CDR2: MGHRA and YSYEKL. The CDR3 contains 12 residues. The CDR3 here is CASGQRGTEAFF. DNA for the CDR3: TGCGCCAGCGGCCAGAGGGGGACTGAAGCTTTCTTT.

This rearrangement joins TRBV20-1 to TRBJ1-1; no reliable D call. The CDR3 length is 11 residues. Per the germline V gene, CDR1 is DFQATT and CDR2 is SNEGSKA (reference sequence). V lost 7 bases to trimming and J lost 0 bases, with 6 bases between them. CDR3 in DNA: TGCAGTGTCTTCTTGAACACTGAAGCTTTCTTT. It specifies CSVFLNTEAFF.

This clonotype was found many times. The gene calls are TRBV20-1 and TRBJ2-1; D unresolved. V shed 0 bases and J shed 7 bases, with 13 bases lying between them. Looked up from germline, CDR1 is DFQATT and CDR2 is SNEGSKA (reference sequence). There are 14 residues in the CDR3. Written as DNA, the CDR3 is TGCAGTGCTAGAGACCCCCCCCCTAGGAATGAGCAGTTCTTC. Translated: CSARDPPPRNEQFF.

This clonotype occurred a few times. The gene calls are TRBV5-6 and TRBJ2-3; 8 positions match TRBD2. Germline loops: CDR1 SGHDT, CDR2 YYEEEE. V trimming: 1 base; J trimming: 2 bases; junction bases outside the gene matches: 6. This CDR3 is built from 16 residues. This CDR3 reads CASSLPLAVDTDTQYF. DNA of the CDR3: TGTGCCAGCAGCTTGCCACTAGCGGTTGACACAGATACGCAGTATTTT.

This chain uses TRBV6-5 with TRBJ2-1, with 7 bases lining up with TRBD1. In germline, CDR1 is MNHEY, CDR2 SVGAGI. V lost 2 bases and J lost 8; bases outside the gene matches: 15. CDR3 size: 17 residues. The CDR3, as DNA: TGTGCCAGCAGTTACGTAATAGGGGGCAACGTGGAACATGAGCAGTTCTTC. Translated, it gives CASSYVIGGNVEHEQFF.

Here the CDR3 DNA reads TGCGCCAGCAGCTTGGAGTCCCTAACTAACTATGGCTACACCTTC. This sequence encodes CASSLESLTNYGYTF. This chain connects TRBV5-1 to TRBJ1-2, with D uncertain. Per germline, CDR1 SGHRS and CDR2 YFSETQ. The CDR3 spans 15 residues. V lost 0 bases and J 0 bases, leaving 9 bases between the germline ends.

This clonotype was observed at least ten times. J is TRBJ1-1 and V is TRBV10-2; no definite D call. Trimming removed 6 bases at V and 3 bases at J, with 11 bases between. CDR1 and CDR2 from the germline V gene are WSHSY and SAAADI. The CDR3 loop spans 13 amino acids. CDR3 sequence: CASRFQIDTEAFF. The CDR3 region has the DNA TGCGCCAGCAGATTTCAAATCGACACTGAAGCTTTCTTT.